What follows describes a single T cell receptor beta chain. This clonotype was counted many times. Its antigen has not been determined. No much larger clonotype is one base removed from it; base qualities were not supplied. The library was made by multiplex PCR. Sequenced on an Illumina HiSeq 4000. CDR3 regions were amplified by Arm-PCR with iRepertoire HTBI primers to construct TCR beta libraries. Before sequencing, the PCR products underwent gel purification. The original pipeline was this. Gene usage analysis of CDR3 amino acid clonotypes relied on the approximately 68 TRBV and 14 TRBJ segments identified across samples. COPE and FqMerger were used to merge filtered high-quality paired reads into contigs. BLAST was used to align contigs to the IMGT TRBV, TRBD and TRBJ reference genes, and CDR3 was defined following IMGT. Highly expanded clones were defined as clonotypes with a frequency above 0.1%. Shannon entropy served as the measure of repertoire diversity, while the Gini coefficient captured V-J evenness. Public clonotypes were defined as clonotypes shared by more than one individual. TCRdb trimmed the raw reads at Q25, called clones with MiXCR and kept productive beta chains. Here each entry gathers all rows of one CDR3 protein and keeps the most common genes and DNA. TCRdb's processing, not the authors' own work, is the source of the V and J calls. The sample table contains under 350,000 distinct CDR3 sequences; only one count was recorded for around a fifth of them. The ten biggest clones cover 56% of the sample.

This sample was included in a study of regulatory T cells in long-lasting Graves disease (dated by TCRdb to about 2021). A note on the overall study: Persistent Graves' disease was defined as antithyroid drug treatment for over 5 years with persistently positive TSH receptor autoantibodies. Persistent Graves' disease patients were compared with newly diagnosed Graves' disease patients by peripheral blood TCR sequencing and RNA sequencing. The study took place in China and was registered as a clinical trial. A total of roughly 35 samples underwent TCR sequencing: some 13 from persistent and around 20 from newly diagnosed Graves' disease patients. In the clinical cohort, patients with persistent Graves' disease had used antithyroid drugs for an average of roughly 10 years. What the study reported, not specific to this receptor: Persistent disease showed preferential use of TRBV28, TRBJ1-2 and TRBJ2-5, whereas newly diagnosed disease favored TRBV20-1 and TRBJ2-1. Sequencing and analysis were restricted to the TCR beta chain. More public clonotypes were shared among persistent patients (roughly 2,900) than among newly diagnosed patients (966). Compared with newly diagnosed patients, patients with persistent Graves' disease had lower TCR Shannon entropy and fewer highly expanded clones, which suggests clonal expansion. Because the primary lesion, thyroid tissue, could not be accessed, the study looked at peripheral blood alone. The small sample size was acknowledged by the authors as a limitation that may reduce accuracy.

The label giving this sample's time point can be read as: persistent/refractory GD, antithyroid drugs over 5 years with positive TRAb. For both TCR sequencing and RNA sequencing, RNA was extracted from PBMCs in TRIzol. The diagnosis of Graves' disease followed American Thyroid Association guidelines. Recruitment of patients was carried out at an endocrinology department in Xi'an, China. From each patient, around 9.3 milliliters of peripheral blood was collected into an EDTA anticoagulant tube. Ficoll Paque Plus density gradient separation was used to isolate PBMCs, and no further T cell sorting was performed. An Agilent 2100 Bioanalyzer and agarose gel were used to check RNA quality, while a NanoDrop 2000 measured RNA concentration. The CDR3 measures 15 amino acids from cysteine to phenylalanine. Kept here is only the CDR3 DNA, which spans 45 bases and is read in frame from base 1. For CDR1 and CDR2, the germline V gene lists SQVTM and ANQGSEA. Trimming removed 6 bases from V and 5 bases from J; the gene matches leave 15 bases unexplained.

The chain employs TRBV29-1 and TRBJ2-5; 7 junctional bases match TRBD2. The sample in question was peripheral blood mononuclear cells (PBMCs), obtained when the disease was refractory, from a patient treated with antithyroid drugs. The source of this sequence is a female donor with Graves disease. The DNA reads TGCAGCGTCCTCCAACCCTTTTCCGGGGGGGAGACCCAGTACTTC. It encodes CSVLQPFSGGETQYF.